Listed below are T cell receptor beta chains from one sample, sequenced in a study of cytomegalovirus exposure and HLA in healthy donors. The assay was immunoSEQ multiplex PCR, and TCRdb's table has in-frame clones only and misses some. This table holds about 140,000 clones, around 86% found once. The material sequenced was PBMCs. The receptors here all came from a female donor in good health and CMV-seronegative. The CDR3 runs from the conserved cysteine through the conserved F or W. D genes are given only for firm matches.

D,length,J,V,CDR3,DNA
TRBD1,15,TRBJ1-2,TRBV19,CASSIDWDRSYGYTF,TGTGCCAGTAGTATAGATTGGGACAGATCCTATGGCTACACCTTC
TRBD2,15,TRBJ2-5,TRBV6-1,CASTTPGLAAETQYF,TGTGCCAGCACCACACCCGGACTAGCGGCCGAGACCCAGTACTTC
TRBD1,14,TRBJ1-3,TRBV2,CASNPGQSGNTIYF,TGTGCCAGCAATCCGGGACAGTCTGGAAACACCATATATTTT
-,15,TRBJ2-3,TRBV2,CASSEYRDGSDTQYF,TGTGCCAGCAGTGAATACAGGGACGGCTCAGATACGCAGTATTTT
-,11,TRBJ2-3,TRBV13,CASSLRDTQYF,TGTGCCAGCAGCTTGAGAGATACGCAGTATTTT
TRBD2,18,TRBJ2-1,TRBV4-1,CASSQGLAGELLYNEQFF,TGCGCCAGCAGCCAGGGACTAGCGGGAGAACTCCTCTACAATGAGCAGTTCTTC
-,17,TRBJ1-5,TRBV5-5,CASSLVPPSGGSQPQHF,TGTGCCAGCAGCTTGGTTCCACCGTCGGGGGGCAGTCAGCCCCAGCATTTT
-,11,TRBJ2-7,TRBV29-1,CSVAEGYEQYF,TGCAGCGTCGCCGAGGGCTACGAGCAGTACTTC
-,16,TRBJ1-5,TRBV5-6,CASSSGTYRSNQPQHF,TGTGCCAGCAGCTCCGGGACATATCGAAGCAATCAGCCCCAGCATTTT
-,14,TRBJ2-3,TRBV6-5,CASSPRRPFDTQYF,TGTGCCAGCAGTCCTAGACGGCCATTTGATACGCAGTATTTT
-,15,TRBJ1-2,TRBV25-1,CASSRPEGGDYGYTF,TGTGCCAGCAGTCGGCCCGAGGGGGGGGACTATGGCTACACCTTC
TRBD1,16,TRBJ2-1,TRBV6-1,CASSEGGQDFAYEQFF,TGTGCCAGCAGTGAAGGGGGACAGGACTTCGCCTATGAGCAGTTCTTC
TRBD1,17,TRBJ2-3,TRBV4-1,CASSLRQGQRGTDTQYF,TGCGCCAGCAGCCTAAGACAGGGCCAGAGGGGCACAGATACGCAGTATTTT
-,14,TRBJ1-2,TRBV18,CASSPTENHYGYTF,TGTGCCAGCTCACCAACAGAAAACCACTATGGCTACACCTTC